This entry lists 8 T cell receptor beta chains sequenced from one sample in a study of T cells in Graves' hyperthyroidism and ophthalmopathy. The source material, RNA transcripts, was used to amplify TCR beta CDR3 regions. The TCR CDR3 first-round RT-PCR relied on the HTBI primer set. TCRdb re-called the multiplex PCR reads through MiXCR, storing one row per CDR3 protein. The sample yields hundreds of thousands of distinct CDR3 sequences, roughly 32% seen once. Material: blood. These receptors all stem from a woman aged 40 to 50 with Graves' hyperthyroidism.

The CDR3 bases are TGTGCCAGCAGCCCCGGGACTAGCGGGAGTGGGGAGACCCAGTACTTC. Encoded protein: CASSPGTSGSGETQYF. The rearrangement links TRBV7-3 to TRBJ2-5; TRBD2 aligns across 14 bases. J was trimmed by 5 bases and V by 5 bases; bases with no gene match: 7. CDR1 SGHTA and CDR2 FQGTGA come from the germline V gene. The CDR3 contains 16 residues.

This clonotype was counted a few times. The CDR3 is CASSDSGDQPQHF. The CDR3 region has the DNA TGTGCCAGCAGTGATTCAGGGGACCAGCCCCAGCATTTT. The chain joins TRBV2 to TRBJ1-5; tentative D call: TRBD1 (6 bases). Trimming cost V 3 bases and J 7 bases, with 10 bases left between them. The CDR3 spans 13 residues. Germline V gives CDR1 SNHLY, CDR2 FYNNEI.

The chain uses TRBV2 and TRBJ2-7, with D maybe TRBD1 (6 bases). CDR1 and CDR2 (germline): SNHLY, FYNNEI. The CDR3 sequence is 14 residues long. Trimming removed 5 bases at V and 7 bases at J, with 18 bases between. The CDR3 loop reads CASSLKGHLREQYF. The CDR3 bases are TGTGCCAGCAGTTTAAAGGGACACCTCAGGGAGCAGTACTTC.

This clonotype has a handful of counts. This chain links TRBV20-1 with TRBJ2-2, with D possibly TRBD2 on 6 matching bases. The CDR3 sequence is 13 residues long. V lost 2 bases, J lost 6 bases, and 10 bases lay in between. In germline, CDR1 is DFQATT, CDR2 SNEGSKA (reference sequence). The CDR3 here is CSARSGLSGELFF. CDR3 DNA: TGCAGTGCTAGATCCGGACTATCCGGGGAGCTGTTTTTT.

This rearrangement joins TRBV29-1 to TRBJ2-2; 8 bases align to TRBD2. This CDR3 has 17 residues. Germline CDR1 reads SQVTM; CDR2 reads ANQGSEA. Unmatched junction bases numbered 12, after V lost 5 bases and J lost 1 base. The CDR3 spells CSVYPGGRSRNTGELFF. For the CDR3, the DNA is TGCAGCGTTTATCCGGGAGGGCGGTCACGGAACACCGGGGAGCTGTTTTTT.

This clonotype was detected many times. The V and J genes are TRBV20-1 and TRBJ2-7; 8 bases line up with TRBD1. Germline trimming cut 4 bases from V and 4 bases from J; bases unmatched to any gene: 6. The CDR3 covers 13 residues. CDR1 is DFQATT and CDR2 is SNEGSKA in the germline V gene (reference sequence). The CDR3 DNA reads TGCAGTGCTAACGCGGGACAGGCATACGAGCAGTACTTC. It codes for CSANAGQAYEQYF.

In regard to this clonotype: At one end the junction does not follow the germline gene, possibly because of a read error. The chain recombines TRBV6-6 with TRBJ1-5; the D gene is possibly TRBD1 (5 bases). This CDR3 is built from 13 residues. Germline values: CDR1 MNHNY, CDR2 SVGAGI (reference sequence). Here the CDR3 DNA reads TGTGCCAGCAGTGACAGTCCGAATCGGCCCCAGCATTTT. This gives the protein CASSDSPNRPQHF.

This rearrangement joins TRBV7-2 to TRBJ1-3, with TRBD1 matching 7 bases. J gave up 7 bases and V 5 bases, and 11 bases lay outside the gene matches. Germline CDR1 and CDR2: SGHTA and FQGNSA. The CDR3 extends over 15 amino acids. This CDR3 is CASSPDRENGNTIYF. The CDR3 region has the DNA TGTGCCAGCAGCCCCGACAGGGAAAACGGGAACACCATATATTTT.